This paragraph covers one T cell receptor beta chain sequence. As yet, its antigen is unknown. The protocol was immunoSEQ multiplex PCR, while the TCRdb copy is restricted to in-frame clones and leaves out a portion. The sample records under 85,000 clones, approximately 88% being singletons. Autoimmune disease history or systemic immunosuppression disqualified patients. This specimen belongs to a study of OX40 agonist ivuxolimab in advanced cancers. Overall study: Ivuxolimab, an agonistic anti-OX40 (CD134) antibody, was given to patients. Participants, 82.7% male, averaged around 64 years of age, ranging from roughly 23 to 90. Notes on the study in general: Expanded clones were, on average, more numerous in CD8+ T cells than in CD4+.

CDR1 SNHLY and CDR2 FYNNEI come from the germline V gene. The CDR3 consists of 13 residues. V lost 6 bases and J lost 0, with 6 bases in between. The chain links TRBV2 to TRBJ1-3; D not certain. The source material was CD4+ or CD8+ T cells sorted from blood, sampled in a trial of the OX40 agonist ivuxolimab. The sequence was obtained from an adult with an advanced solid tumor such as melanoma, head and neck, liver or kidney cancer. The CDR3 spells CASSESSGNTIYF. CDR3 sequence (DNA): TGTGCCAGCAGCGAGAGCTCTGGAAACACCATATATTTT.